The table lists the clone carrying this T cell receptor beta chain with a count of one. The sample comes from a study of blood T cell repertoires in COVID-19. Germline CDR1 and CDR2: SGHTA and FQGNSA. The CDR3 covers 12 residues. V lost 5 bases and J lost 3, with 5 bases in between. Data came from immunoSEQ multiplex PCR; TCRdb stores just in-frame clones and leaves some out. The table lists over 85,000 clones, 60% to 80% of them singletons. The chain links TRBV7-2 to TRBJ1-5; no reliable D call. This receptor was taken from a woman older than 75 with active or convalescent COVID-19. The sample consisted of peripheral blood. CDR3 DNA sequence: TGTGCCAGCAGCCGCTACAATCAGCCCCAGCATTTT. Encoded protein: CASSRYNQPQHF. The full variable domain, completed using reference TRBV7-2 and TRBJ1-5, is GAGVSQSPSNKVTEKGKDVELRCDPISGHTALYWYRQSLGQGLEFLIYFQGNSAPDKSGLPSDRFSAERTGGSVSTLTIQRTQQEDSAVYLCASSRYNQPQHFGDGTRLSIL.